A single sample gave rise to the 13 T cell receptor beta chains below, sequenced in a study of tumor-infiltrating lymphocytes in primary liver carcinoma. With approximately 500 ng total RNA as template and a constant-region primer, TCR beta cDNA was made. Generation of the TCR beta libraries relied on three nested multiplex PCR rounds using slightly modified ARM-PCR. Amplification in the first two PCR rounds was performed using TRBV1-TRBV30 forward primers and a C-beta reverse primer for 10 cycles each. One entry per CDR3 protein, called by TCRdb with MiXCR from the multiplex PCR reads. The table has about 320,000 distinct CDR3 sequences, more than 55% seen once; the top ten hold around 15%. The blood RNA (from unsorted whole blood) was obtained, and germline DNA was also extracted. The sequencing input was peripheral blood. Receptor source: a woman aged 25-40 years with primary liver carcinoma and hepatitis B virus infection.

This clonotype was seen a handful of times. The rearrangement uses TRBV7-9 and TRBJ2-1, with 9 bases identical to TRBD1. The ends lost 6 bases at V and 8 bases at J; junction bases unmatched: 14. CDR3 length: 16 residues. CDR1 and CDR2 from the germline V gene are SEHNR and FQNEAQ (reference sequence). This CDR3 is CASRPDPGQGADEQFF. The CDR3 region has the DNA TGTGCCAGCAGGCCCGACCCGGGACAGGGTGCTGATGAGCAGTTCTTC. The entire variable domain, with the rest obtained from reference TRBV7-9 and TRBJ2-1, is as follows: DTGVSQNPRHKITKRGQNVTFRCDPISEHNRLYWYRQTLGQGPEFLTYFQNEAQLEKSRLLSDRFSAERPKGSFSTLEIQRTEQGDSAMYLCASRPDPGQGADEQFFGPGTRLTVL.

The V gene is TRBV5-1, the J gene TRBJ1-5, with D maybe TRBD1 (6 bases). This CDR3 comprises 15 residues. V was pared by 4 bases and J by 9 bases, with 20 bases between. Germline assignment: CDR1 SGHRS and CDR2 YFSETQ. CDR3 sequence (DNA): TGCGCCAGCAGCGAGAGGGGGGGTGAGGGTCTGCCCCAGCATTTT. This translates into CASSERGGEGLPQHF.

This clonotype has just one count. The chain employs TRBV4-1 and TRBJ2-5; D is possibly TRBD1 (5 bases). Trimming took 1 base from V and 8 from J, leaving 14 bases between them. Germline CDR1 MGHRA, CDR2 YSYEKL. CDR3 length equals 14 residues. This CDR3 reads CASSQVRPDSTQYF. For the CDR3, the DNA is TGCGCCAGCAGCCAAGTTAGGCCTGACAGTACCCAGTACTTC.

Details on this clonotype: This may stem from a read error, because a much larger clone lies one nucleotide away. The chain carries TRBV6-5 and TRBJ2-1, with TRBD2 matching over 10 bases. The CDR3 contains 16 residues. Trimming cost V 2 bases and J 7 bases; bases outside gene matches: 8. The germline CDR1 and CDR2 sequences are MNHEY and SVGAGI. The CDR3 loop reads CASSYRSGREANEQFF. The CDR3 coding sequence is TGTGCCAGCAGTTACAGAAGCGGGAGGGAGGCGAATGAGCAGTTCTTC.

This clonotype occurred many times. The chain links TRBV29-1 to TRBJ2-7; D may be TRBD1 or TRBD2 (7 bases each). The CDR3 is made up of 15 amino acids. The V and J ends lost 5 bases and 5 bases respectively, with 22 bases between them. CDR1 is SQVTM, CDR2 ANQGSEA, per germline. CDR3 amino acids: CSVSTAGGGIHEQYF. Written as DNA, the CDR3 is TGCAGCGTTTCTACTGCAGGGGGGGGAATCCACGAGCAGTACTTC.

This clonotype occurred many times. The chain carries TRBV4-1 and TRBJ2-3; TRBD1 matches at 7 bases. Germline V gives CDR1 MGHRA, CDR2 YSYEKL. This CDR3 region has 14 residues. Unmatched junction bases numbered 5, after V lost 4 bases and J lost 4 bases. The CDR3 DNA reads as TGCGCCAGCAGCCCTACAGGGGTCGCAGATACGCAGTATTTT. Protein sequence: CASSPTGVADTQYF.

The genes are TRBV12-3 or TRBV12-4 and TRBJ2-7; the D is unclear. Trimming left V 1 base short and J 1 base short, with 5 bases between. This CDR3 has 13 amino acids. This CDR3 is CASSLVYSYEQYF. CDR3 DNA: TGTGCCAGCAGTTTAGTGTATTCCTACGAGCAGTACTTC.

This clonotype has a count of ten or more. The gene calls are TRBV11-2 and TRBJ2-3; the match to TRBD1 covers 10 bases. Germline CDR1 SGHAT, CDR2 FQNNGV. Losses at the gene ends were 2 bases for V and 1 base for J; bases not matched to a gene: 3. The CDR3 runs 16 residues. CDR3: CASSLTGTGGTDTQYF. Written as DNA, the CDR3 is TGTGCCAGCAGCTTAACCGGGACAGGGGGCACAGATACGCAGTATTTT.

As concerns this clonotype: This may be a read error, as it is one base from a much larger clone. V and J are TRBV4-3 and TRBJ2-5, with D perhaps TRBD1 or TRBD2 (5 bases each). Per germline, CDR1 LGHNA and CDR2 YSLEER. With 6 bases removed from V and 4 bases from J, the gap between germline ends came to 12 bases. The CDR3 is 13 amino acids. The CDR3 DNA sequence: TGCGCCAGCAGGGTCCAGAGGGGAGAGACCCAGTACTTC. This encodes CASRVQRGETQYF.

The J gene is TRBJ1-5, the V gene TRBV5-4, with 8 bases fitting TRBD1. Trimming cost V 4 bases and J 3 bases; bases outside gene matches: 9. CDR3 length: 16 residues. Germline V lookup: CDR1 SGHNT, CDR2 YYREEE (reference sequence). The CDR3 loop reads CASSRTGTGSNQPQHF. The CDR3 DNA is TGTGCCAGCAGCCGGACGGGGACAGGCTCCAATCAGCCCCAGCATTTT.

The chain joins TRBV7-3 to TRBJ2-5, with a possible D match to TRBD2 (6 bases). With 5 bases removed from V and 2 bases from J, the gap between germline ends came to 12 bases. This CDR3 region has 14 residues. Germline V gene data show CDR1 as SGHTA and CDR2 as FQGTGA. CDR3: CASSRSGWQETQYF. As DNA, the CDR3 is TGTGCCAGCAGCCGAAGCGGGTGGCAAGAGACCCAGTACTTC.

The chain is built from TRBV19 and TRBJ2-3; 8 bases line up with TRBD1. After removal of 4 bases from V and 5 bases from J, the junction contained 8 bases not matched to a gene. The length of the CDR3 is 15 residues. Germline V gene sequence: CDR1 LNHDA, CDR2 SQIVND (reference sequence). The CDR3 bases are TGTGCCAGTAGTACCTGGACAGGGAAGAGAGATACGCAGTATTTT. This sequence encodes CASSTWTGKRDTQYF.

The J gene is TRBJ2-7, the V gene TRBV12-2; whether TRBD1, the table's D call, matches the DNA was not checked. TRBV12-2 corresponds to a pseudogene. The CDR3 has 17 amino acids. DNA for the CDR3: TGTGCAAGTCGCTTAGGGGGGACCGATCCTTTACTCTACGAGCAGTACTTC. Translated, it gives CASRLGGTDPLLYEQYF.